This T cell receptor (beta chain) was sequenced in a study of blood T cell repertoires in COVID-19. TCRdb's copy holds only in-frame clones and misses some; the assay was immunoSEQ multiplex PCR. The sample has roughly 250,000 clones, roughly 90% seen once. This CDR3 has 15 residues. Germline values: CDR1 SGHTA, CDR2 FQGTGA. Unmatched junction bases numbered 9, after V lost 5 bases and J lost 5 bases. The receptor comes from a man in his thirties or forties with acute or convalescent COVID-19. The sample consisted of peripheral blood. V usage is TRBV7-3 and J usage is TRBJ2-5; 9 nucleotides match TRBD2. The CDR3 region is CASSPVPLAGETQYF. The CDR3 DNA is TGTGCCAGCAGCCCCGTGCCCCTAGCGGGGGAGACCCAGTACTTC.